The 10 T cell receptor beta chains below were found in one sample sequenced in a study of spatial heterogeneity in lung cancer. Study-level findings and limits: Higher tumor mutation counts went along with higher counts of expanded intratumoral alpha and beta TCRs.

No cognate antigen is known for these TCRs. TCRdb re-called the 5' RACE reads with MiXCR, one entry per CDR3 protein. The table records over 8,500 distinct CDR3 sequences, roughly an eighth of them present only once. The time point is: sample taken at primary tumor resection. The sequenced sample was lung tumor tissue, obtained at surgery. The receptors here all came from a male donor with early-stage non-small cell lung cancer.

This clonotype is deemed medium-sized. This sequence joins TRBV12-3 or TRBV12-4 and TRBJ1-5, with no clear D. There are 13 residues in the CDR3. Trimming left V 8 bases short and J 8 bases short, with 16 bases between. CDR3 in DNA: TGTGCCAGCGTTCGTCTGCTTGGGGAGCCCCAGCATTTT. Translation: CASVRLLGEPQHF.

This clonotype occurred a few times. The chain uses TRBV25-1 and TRBJ2-2; D unresolved. Germline CDR1 and CDR2: MGHDK and SYGVNS. CDR3 length: 12 residues. Trimming shortened V by 3 bases and J by 3 bases, and 2 bases separated the two germline ends. CDR3 DNA sequence: TGTGCCAGCAGTGAGGACACCGGGGAGCTGTTTTTT. This translates into CASSEDTGELFF.

This clonotype has a count of ten or more. The chain is built from TRBV3-1 and TRBJ2-3; D gene unclear. V was shortened by 1 base and J by 2 bases, with 10 bases between the two germline ends. Germline-derived CDR1 and CDR2 are LGHDT and YNNKEL (reference sequence). The CDR3 consists of 15 residues. CDR3 DNA sequence: TGTGCCAGCAGCCAAGTTTGGCCATACACAGATACGCAGTATTTT. Residues: CASSQVWPYTDTQYF.

This sequence joins TRBV16 and TRBJ2-7, with 8 bases that match TRBD2. The CDR3 runs 15 residues. The germline V gene encodes CDR1 KGHSY and CDR2 FQNENV. J was trimmed by 7 bases and V by 1 base; bases with no gene match: 9. CDR3 coding DNA: TGTGCCAGCAGCCAATACTTCGGGAGGGCCGGTGAGCAGTACTTC. This sequence encodes CASSQYFGRAGEQYF.

This clonotype was counted ten times or more. The V and J genes are TRBV6-5 and TRBJ2-6; D not resolved. This CDR3 contains 14 residues. V gave up 2 bases and J gave up 0 bases, with 2 bases separating them. CDR1 and CDR2 from the germline V gene are MNHEY and SVGAGI. For the CDR3, the DNA is TGTGCCAGCAGTTACGTCTCTGGGGCCAACGTCCTGACTTTC. Its protein product is CASSYVSGANVLTF.

V usage is TRBV19 and J usage is TRBJ2-1; tentative D call: TRBD1 (7 bases). Germline values: CDR1 LNHDA, CDR2 SQIVND (reference sequence). V lost 1 base to trimming and J lost 8 bases, with 12 bases between them. The CDR3 is 14 residues long. CDR3 protein: CASSIVLRGDEQFF. The CDR3 DNA reads TGTGCCAGTAGTATAGTCCTCAGGGGGGATGAGCAGTTCTTC.

This clonotype was found many times. V gene TRBV5-4 combines with J gene TRBJ2-6; a possible D gene is TRBD1 (6 bases). The CDR3 covers 16 residues. Germline V lookup: CDR1 SGHNT, CDR2 YYREEE (reference sequence). V was pared by 1 base and J by 0 bases, with 8 bases between. Here the CDR3 DNA reads TGTGCCAGCAGCTTGACAGGGAGCTCTGGGGCCAACGTCCTGACTTTC. This gives the protein CASSLTGSSGANVLTF.

There are many counts of this clonotype. This chain uses TRBV5-1 with TRBJ2-7; no firm D call. The CDR3 spans 14 residues. From germline, CDR1 is SGHRS and CDR2 YFSETQ. The ends were cut back, 0 bases at V and 3 bases at J, with 10 bases in the middle. The CDR3 sequence: CASSLDGSYYEQYF. DNA of the CDR3: TGCGCCAGCAGCTTGGACGGAAGTTACTACGAGCAGTACTTC. Supplemented by reference TRBV5-1 and TRBJ2-7, the full variable domain reads KAGVTQTPRYLIKTRGQQVTLSCSPISGHRSVSWYQQTPGQGLQFLFEYFSETQRNKGNFPGRFSGRQFSNSRSEMNVSTLELGDSALYLCASSLDGSYYEQYFGPGTRLTVT.

The rearrangement joins TRBV20-1 to TRBJ1-1, with D maybe TRBD1 (5 bases). Trimming shortened V by 6 bases and J by 0 bases, and 17 bases separated the two germline ends. The germline CDR1 and CDR2 sequences are DFQATT and SNEGSKA (reference sequence). The CDR3 runs 15 residues. The CDR3 reads CSAQSRGSLNTEAFF. CDR3 DNA: TGCAGTGCCCAAAGTCGGGGCTCGTTGAACACTGAAGCTTTCTTT.

Many counts were recorded for this clonotype. The chain has TRBV20-1 and TRBJ1-5; tentative D call: TRBD1 (6 bases). CDR1 and CDR2 (germline): DFQATT, SNEGSKA (reference sequence). The length of the CDR3 is 13 residues. Trimming cost V 4 bases and J 0 bases, with 7 bases left between them. The CDR3 spells CSATTGSNQPQHF. The CDR3 DNA reads as TGCAGTGCTACGACAGGTAGCAATCAGCCCCAGCATTTT.